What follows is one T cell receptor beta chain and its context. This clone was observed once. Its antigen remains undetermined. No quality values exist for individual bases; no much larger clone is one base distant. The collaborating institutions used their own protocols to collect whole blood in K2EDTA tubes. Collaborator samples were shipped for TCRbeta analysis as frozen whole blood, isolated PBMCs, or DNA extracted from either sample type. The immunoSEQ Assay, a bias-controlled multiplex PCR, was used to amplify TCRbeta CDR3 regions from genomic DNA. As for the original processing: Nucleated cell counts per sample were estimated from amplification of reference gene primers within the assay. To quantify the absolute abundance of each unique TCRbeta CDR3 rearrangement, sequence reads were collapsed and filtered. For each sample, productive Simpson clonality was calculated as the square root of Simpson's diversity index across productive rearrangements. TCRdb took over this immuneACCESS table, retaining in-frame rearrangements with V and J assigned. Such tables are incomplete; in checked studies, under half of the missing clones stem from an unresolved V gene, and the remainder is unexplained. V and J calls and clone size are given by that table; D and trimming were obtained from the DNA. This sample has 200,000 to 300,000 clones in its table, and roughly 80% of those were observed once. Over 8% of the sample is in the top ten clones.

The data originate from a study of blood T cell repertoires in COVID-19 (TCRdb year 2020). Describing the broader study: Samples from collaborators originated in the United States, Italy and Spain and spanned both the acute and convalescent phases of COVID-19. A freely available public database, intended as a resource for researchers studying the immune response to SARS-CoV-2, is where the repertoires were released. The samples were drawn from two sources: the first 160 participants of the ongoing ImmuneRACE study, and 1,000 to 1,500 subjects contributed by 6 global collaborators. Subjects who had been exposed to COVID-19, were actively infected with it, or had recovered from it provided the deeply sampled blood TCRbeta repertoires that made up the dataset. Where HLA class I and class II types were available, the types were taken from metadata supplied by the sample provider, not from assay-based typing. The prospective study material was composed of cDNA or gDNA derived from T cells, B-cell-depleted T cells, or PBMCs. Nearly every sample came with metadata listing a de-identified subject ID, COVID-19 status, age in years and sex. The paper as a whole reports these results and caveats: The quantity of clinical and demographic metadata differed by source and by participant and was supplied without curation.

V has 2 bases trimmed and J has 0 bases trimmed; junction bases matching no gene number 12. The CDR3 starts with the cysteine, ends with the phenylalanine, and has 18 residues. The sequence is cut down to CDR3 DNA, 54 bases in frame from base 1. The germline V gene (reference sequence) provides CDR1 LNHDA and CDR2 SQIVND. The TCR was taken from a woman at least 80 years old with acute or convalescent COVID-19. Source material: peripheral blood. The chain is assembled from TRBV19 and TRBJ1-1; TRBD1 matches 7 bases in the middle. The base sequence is TGTGCCAGTAGTATACCCGACAGGGCAGAGCGGGTGAACACTGAAGCTTTCTTT. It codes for CASSIPDRAERVNTEAFF.